Sequencing of this TCR beta chain was carried out in a study of cytomegalovirus exposure and HLA in healthy donors. Whole-study results and caveats: A further, later analysis showed that HLA-associated TCR beta chains (compared with equally common others) were more clonally expanded.

PCR primers comprised 60 Vbeta and 13 Jbeta primers. The table came from immunoSEQ multiplex PCR; TCRdb's copy has only in-frame clones and leaves some out. This sample has about 210,000 clones, with about nine tenths found just once. On this clone itself: Antigen specificity is unknown.

Material for sequencing was PBMCs. The TCR sequence derives from a boy aged 2 to 10 in good health and CMV-seronegative.

The CDR3: CASSRTQVREKLFF. The CDR3 DNA follows: TGTGCCAGCAGTCGAACTCAGGTTCGGGAAAAACTGTTTTTT. The rearrangement joins TRBV27 to TRBJ1-4, with unresolved D. Germline CDR1 MNHEY, CDR2 SMNVEV (reference sequence). Trimming pared 5 bases from V and 8 bases from J, leaving 15 bases between. The CDR3 sequence is 14 residues long. The full variable domain, completed using reference TRBV27 and TRBJ1-4, is EAQVTQNPRYLITVTGKKLTVTCSQNMNHEYMSWYRQDPGLGLRQIYYSMNVEVTDKGDVPEGYKVSRKEKRNFPLILESPSPNQTSLYFCASSRTQVREKLFFGSGTQLSVL.